Below are 10 T cell receptor beta chains sequenced from a single sample in a study of control samples from healthy donors and cancer patients. Measured with immunoSEQ multiplex PCR; TCRdb has only the in-frame clones, and not every one. Of approximately 130,000 clones listed, more than 75% are singletons. Sequenced input: blood. Receptor source: a man aged 25-45 years in good health.

This rearrangement joins TRBV24-1 to TRBJ2-3; TRBD2 matches 14 bases. The CDR3 extends over 20 amino acids. CDR1 is KGHDR, CDR2 SFDVKD, per germline. The V segment lost 1 base and the J segment 0 bases; nucleotides outside the gene matches: 8. The CDR3, as DNA: TGTGCCACCAGTGATTTCGACCCGGGACTAGCGGGGGAGAGCACAGATACGCAGTATTTT. This encodes CATSDFDPGLAGESTDTQYF.

The gene calls are TRBV7-4 and TRBJ1-5; TRBD1 matches at 7 bases. The V gene's germline CDR1 is SGHVT and CDR2 SQSDAQ. CDR3 length: 16 amino acids. The ends lost 4 bases at V and 8 bases at J; junction bases unmatched: 14. The DNA of the CDR3 is TGTGCCAGCAGCTACAGGGGCAGGGGGGAGAGGGAGCCCCAGCATTTT. Amino acid sequence: CASSYRGRGEREPQHF.

The chain links TRBV5-4 to TRBJ2-3; D gene uncertain. Trimming took off 2 bases at V and 2 bases at J, with 9 bases between the two ends. CDR3 length: 14 amino acids. Per the germline V gene, CDR1 is SGHNT and CDR2 is YYREEE (reference sequence). The CDR3 loop is CASSFLISTDTQYF. In DNA form, the CDR3 reads TGTGCCAGCAGCTTCCTGATATCCACAGATACGCAGTATTTT.

The table lists this clone with a count of one. The chain has TRBV6-1 and TRBJ2-1; perhaps D is TRBD1 or TRBD2 (6 bases each). Germline lookup yields CDR1 MNHNS and CDR2 SASEGT. Trimming removed 2 bases at V and 6 bases at J, with 14 bases between. The CDR3 is made up of 15 amino acids. CDR3 loop: CASSEMVGGFNEQFF. CDR3 DNA sequence: TGTGCCAGCAGTGAAATGGTGGGGGGCTTCAATGAGCAGTTCTTC.

J is TRBJ1-6 and V is TRBV3-1 (or the pseudogene TRBV3-2); possible D gene TRBD1, 5 bases. The CDR3 totals 17 residues. Trimming took off 4 bases at V and 1 base at J, with 14 bases between the two ends. Per germline, CDR1 LGHDT and CDR2 YNNKEL (reference sequence). The chain's CDR3 is CASSRNSRVSYNSPLHF. The CDR3 DNA is TGTGCCAGCAGCCGGAACTCCAGGGTGTCCTATAATTCACCCCTCCACTTT.

In this sample, this clone turned up once. CDR3 nucleotide sequence: TGCGCCAGCAGTGAGACCCCCAGGGTAGGGGAGTCGAATGAGCAGTTCTTC. This gives the protein CASSETPRVGESNEQFF. This chain links TRBV10-2 with TRBJ2-1; D tentatively reads TRBD1 or TRBD2 (5 bases each). The CDR3 runs 17 residues. Germline V lookup: CDR1 WSHSY, CDR2 SAAADI. V was clipped by 2 bases and J by 7 bases, with 21 bases between them.

This chain connects TRBV4-1 to TRBJ1-5; a possible D gene is TRBD1 (5 bases). The CDR3 contains 15 residues. Germline V gives CDR1 MGHRA, CDR2 YSYEKL. V was shortened by 7 bases and J by 0 bases, with 13 bases between the two germline ends. The CDR3 protein is CASNLGGHSNQPQHF. Here the CDR3 DNA reads TGCGCCAGCAACCTAGGAGGACATAGCAATCAGCCCCAGCATTTT.

The J gene is TRBJ2-2, the V gene TRBV7-7, with D perhaps TRBD1 (7 bases). CDR1 and CDR2 from the germline V gene are SSHAT and FNYEAQ (reference sequence). V was shortened by 3 bases and J by 3 bases, with 11 bases between the two germline ends. The CDR3 spans 15 residues. DNA of the CDR3: TGTGCCAGCAGCTTGGAGGGGGCGGACACCGGGGAGCTGTTTTTT. It codes for CASSLEGADTGELFF.

This chain connects TRBV11-3 to TRBJ1-1; D is undetermined. With 8 bases removed from V and 5 bases from J, the gap between germline ends came to 12 bases. The CDR3 totals 12 residues. Germline lookup yields CDR1 SGHNT and CDR2 YENEEA. The DNA for the CDR3 is TGTGCCAGCGGTGCAAGTGAGACTGAAGCTTTCTTT. It yields the protein CASGASETEAFF.

CDR3 DNA: TGTGCCAGCAGTCTCGGACTAGCGGGGGCCAAAAACATTCAGTACTTC. It translates to CASSLGLAGAKNIQYF. The genes are TRBV11-2 and TRBJ2-4; 12 bases align to TRBD2. The J segment lost 1 base and the V segment lost 6 bases, leaving 4 bases of the junction unmatched. The CDR3 sequence is 16 residues long. Germline-derived CDR1 and CDR2 are SGHAT and FQNNGV.